One TCR beta chain is described in this entry. The antigen is undetermined. This specimen belongs to a study of T cell repertoires in cytomegalovirus infection. The overall study: Evidence of both CMV infection and a matching HLA type came from public TCR beta signatures. Study results and caveats: The ex vivo response was dominated by HLA-C-restricted CMV-specific TCR beta clonotypes.

This CDR3 has 14 residues. Trimming cost V 6 bases and J 8 bases, with 16 bases left between them. Germline CDR1 MNHNS, CDR2 SASEGT. A single record per CDR3 protein comes from TCRdb applying MiXCR to the reads. The top ten clones hold 31% of a sample with more than 90,000 distinct CDR3 sequences, 10% of them seen once. This sequence joins TRBV6-1 and TRBJ1-4; TRBD1 might be the D (5 bases). The TCR sequence derives from a human donor in good health (CMV status not recorded). Some clones in this sample may be carry-over from other donors' samples. The sample was PBMCs, sequenced either directly or after in vitro stimulation (not recorded which). The CDR3, as DNA: TGTGCCAGCAGGAACAGGCCTGACGGGGAAAAACTGTTTTTT. It translates to CASRNRPDGEKLFF.